This T cell receptor beta chain was captured by sequencing in a study of blood T cell repertoires in COVID-19. Study context: Samples representing acute and convalescent COVID-19 were sourced from the United States, Italy and Spain. Sample material is recorded as cDNA or gDNA derived from T cells, B-cell-depleted T cells, or PBMCs.

Original data processing: Estimates of nucleated cell counts were drawn from the amplification of reference gene primers. Data came from immunoSEQ multiplex PCR; TCRdb stores just in-frame clones and leaves some out. The V and J calls and the clone size are those of that table, but D and trimming were determined from the DNA. The table records about 76,000 clones, 82% of them present only once. The CDR3 has 13 amino acids. Trimming shortened V by 4 bases and J by 7 bases, and 10 bases separated the two germline ends. Germline CDR1 and CDR2: LNHDA and SQIVND (reference sequence). This TCR was recovered from a human donor in a cohort sampled during active COVID-19. The material sequenced was peripheral blood. The rearrangement joins TRBV19 to TRBJ1-4, with a tentative D call TRBD1 (5 bases). As DNA, the CDR3 is TGTGCCAGTAGTACGGGACTTGGTGAAAAACTGTTTTTT. As protein: CASSTGLGEKLFF.